This T cell receptor (beta chain) was identified during a study of T cell responses to AZD1222 COVID-19 vaccine. Repertoires were generated with immunoSEQ multiplex PCR, while TCRdb's copy carries only in-frame clones and drops some. The data show over 70,000 clones, with around 85% seen just once and over 20% held by the top ten. Germline V CDR1 and CDR2: MNHEY, SVGAGI. V was cut by 1 base and J by 5 bases, with 9 bases left in between. The CDR3 extends over 14 amino acids. Turning to this clone: Its specificity is unknown.

Study conclusions and caveats: It was only after the peak T cell response that any repertoires were sampled. Donors were chiefly white British, with a greater number of females, and clonal diversity was perhaps underestimated. Two doses of AZD1222 preceded a rise in Spike-specific TCR breadth and depth.

The sequence came from an adult in good health. The chain recombines TRBV6-5 with TRBJ2-1; a possible D gene is TRBD2 (5 bases). Sequenced here: peripheral blood, sampled on day 0 of AZD1222 vaccination. CDR3: CASSYFGLHNEQFF. The CDR3 DNA reads as TGTGCCAGCAGTTACTTCGGACTCCACAATGAGCAGTTCTTC.